A selection of T cell receptor beta chains follows, all from one sample in a study of T-cell memory formation after mild COVID-19. TCRdb redid the calling of the 5' RACE reads with MiXCR, one entry per CDR3 protein. Of about 260,000 distinct CDR3 sequences detected, over 15% appear once; the ten largest clones hold roughly a fifth. Sample: PBMCs or a T cell subset sorted from them (not recorded which). These receptors originate from a man aged 18 to 35 who had mild COVID-19 (a few samples of this study predate the infection). Cell type and time point are not known. CDR3s include the opening cysteine and the closing phenylalanine or tryptophan. The D gene is left open where the match is weak. Clone sizes are given selectively: once, few, many, or a class where the clone is expanded.

v_call	clone_size	d_call	j_call	cdr3_length	cdr3_aa	cdr3_nt
TRBV5-4	-	-	TRBJ2-3	14	CASSFLGAVDTQYF	TGTGCCAGCAGCTTCCTGGGGGCGGTGGATACGCAGTATTTT
TRBV7-2	-	-	TRBJ2-3	12	CASSISQYTQYF	TGTGCCAGCAGCATTAGTCAATATACGCAGTATTTT
TRBV18	-	-	TRBJ1-1	13	CASSPGANTEAFF	TGTGCCAGCTCACCAGGGGCCAACACTGAAGCTTTCTTT
TRBV5-1	-	TRBD1	TRBJ2-7	14	CASSEDRGLYEQYF	TGCGCCAGCAGCGAGGACAGGGGGCTTTACGAGCAGTACTTC
TRBV12-3/TRBV12-4	-	-	TRBJ1-1	12	CASSPSDGEAFF	TGTGCCAGCAGCCCCTCGGACGGTGAAGCTTTCTTT
TRBV7-2	-	-	TRBJ2-7	14	CASSPSGGGYEQYF	TGTGCCAGCAGCCCCAGTGGGGGCGGGTACGAGCAGTACTTC
TRBV25-1	-	-	TRBJ2-7	12	CASSQSLYEQYF	TGTGCCAGCAGCCAATCTCTCTACGAGCAGTACTTC
TRBV27	-	TRBD1	TRBJ2-7	14	CASSKQGVTYEQYF	TGTGCCAGCAGTAAACAGGGGGTGACCTACGAGCAGTACTTC
TRBV4-2	few	-	TRBJ1-2	14	CASSHLDTSYGYTF	TGTGCCAGCAGCCACCTTGACACGTCCTATGGCTACACCTTC
TRBV7-2	-	-	TRBJ2-2	14	CASITYPGNGELFF	TGTGCCAGCATAACCTACCCAGGGAATGGGGAGCTGTTTTTT
TRBV5-1	few	-	TRBJ1-1	17	CASSFGLSGVAYTEAFF	TGCGCCAGCAGCTTTGGGTTATCAGGGGTGGCGTACACTGAAGCTTTCTTT
TRBV5-1	-	TRBD2	TRBJ2-7	17	CASSLGLAGPLNYEQYF	TGCGCCAGCAGCTTGGGACTAGCGGGGCCCCTAAACTACGAGCAGTACTTC
TRBV10-3	-	-	TRBJ1-2	14	CAISVSRETDGYTF	TGTGCCATCAGTGTTAGCAGGGAGACGGATGGCTACACCTTC
TRBV6-5	-	-	TRBJ1-2	14	CASSYSSTRGSYTF	TGTGCCAGCAGTTACTCAAGCACTCGTGGGAGCTACACCTTC
TRBV2	few	-	TRBJ2-7	12	CASSYSEAEQYF	TGTGCCAGCAGTTACAGTGAAGCAGAGCAGTACTTC
TRBV4-3	-	TRBD2	TRBJ2-3	16	CASSQARTSGSDTQYF	TGCGCCAGCAGCCAAGCTCGGACTAGCGGTTCAGATACGCAGTATTTT
TRBV7-2	few	-	TRBJ1-3	15	CASSVNRVSGNTIYF	TGTGCCAGCAGCGTTAACAGGGTCTCGGGAAACACCATATATTTT
TRBV5-1	-	TRBD2	TRBJ2-5	16	CASRQHGGLEQETQYF	TGCGCCAGCAGACAACACGGGGGGTTGGAACAAGAGACCCAGTACTTC
TRBV24-1	large	-	TRBJ2-5	15	CATSDAGEGRETQYF	TGTGCCACCAGTGATGCAGGGGAGGGTCGGGAGACCCAGTACTTC
TRBV4-2	few	TRBD1	TRBJ2-5	16	CASSPYRTGTEETQYF	TGTGCCAGCAGCCCGTACCGGACAGGGACTGAAGAGACCCAGTACTTC
TRBV5-4	-	-	TRBJ2-3	15	CASRPRGINTDTQYF	TGTGCCAGCAGACCCCGGGGGATAAACACAGATACGCAGTATTTT
TRBV28	few	-	TRBJ1-3	13	CASRTGIGNTIYF	TGTGCCAGCCGAACAGGGATTGGAAACACCATATATTTT
TRBV12-3/TRBV12-4	few	-	TRBJ1-2	14	CASSFSGALYGYTF	TGTGCCAGCAGTTTTTCTGGGGCCCTCTATGGCTACACCTTC
TRBV4-2	few	TRBD2	TRBJ2-1	16	CASSQEERGVYNEQFF	TGTGCCAGCAGCCAAGAGGAGCGGGGGGTTTACAATGAGCAGTTCTTC
TRBV30	-	-	TRBJ1-1	13	CAWSGGATTEAFF	TGTGCCTGGAGCGGGGGGGCGACCACTGAAGCTTTCTTT
TRBV12-3/TRBV12-4	few	-	TRBJ2-3	12	CASSLTVDTQYF	TGTGCCAGCAGTTTGACTGTCGATACGCAGTATTTT
TRBV7-2	few	-	TRBJ2-2	14	CASRIWGNTGELFF	TGTGCCAGTCGTATCTGGGGTAACACCGGGGAGCTGTTTTTT
TRBV9	-	TRBD1	TRBJ2-3	14	CASSEDRDTDTQYF	TGTGCCAGCAGCGAGGACAGGGACACAGATACGCAGTATTTT
TRBV24-1	-	-	TRBJ2-5	13	CATSAQDSETQYF	TGTGCCACCAGTGCTCAGGACTCGGAGACCCAGTACTTC
TRBV20-1	few	-	TRBJ1-5	14	CSARVGGSNQPQHF	TGCAGTGCTAGAGTGGGGGGGAGCAATCAGCCCCAGCATTTT
TRBV7-9	few	-	TRBJ1-5	12	CASRAGSQPQHF	TGTGCCAGCAGGGCCGGGTCTCAGCCCCAGCATTTT
TRBV4-1	-	-	TRBJ2-5	16	CASSQGEGEGQETQYF	TGCGCCAGCAGCCAAGGAGAGGGAGAGGGACAAGAGACCCAGTACTTC
TRBV10-3	few	-	TRBJ2-3	15	CAISKDGWGTDTQYF	TGTGCCATCAGTAAGGACGGTTGGGGCACAGATACGCAGTATTTT
TRBV5-1	few	TRBD2	TRBJ2-5	15	CASSSGGTSEETQYF	TGCGCCAGCAGCTCGGGGGGGACTAGCGAAGAGACCCAGTACTTC
TRBV11-2	many	-	TRBJ2-7	12	CASSLVRYEQYF	TGTGCCAGCAGCTTAGTCCGCTACGAGCAGTACTTC
TRBV7-2	-	-	TRBJ2-3	13	CASKPGAEDTQYF	TGTGCCAGCAAGCCAGGGGCAGAAGATACGCAGTATTTT
TRBV12-3/TRBV12-4	-	-	TRBJ1-1	13	CASSLWGLTEAFF	TGTGCCAGCAGTTTGTGGGGACTCACTGAAGCTTTCTTT
TRBV7-2	-	TRBD1	TRBJ1-1	13	CASKRPGGTEAFF	TGTGCCAGCAAACGACCAGGGGGCACTGAAGCTTTCTTT
TRBV5-1	-	-	TRBJ2-1	15	CASSILAGGSDEQFF	TGCGCCAGCAGCATCCTCGCCGGGGGATCCGATGAGCAGTTCTTC
TRBV28	-	-	TRBJ1-2	12	CASSAVSYGYTF	TGTGCCAGCAGTGCCGTGAGCTATGGCTACACCTTC